A selection of T cell receptor beta chains follows, all from one sample in a study of Tregs in tolerant kidney transplant recipients. Assay used: immunoSEQ multiplex PCR; TCRdb lists only in-frame clones, some missing. The sample holds nearly 15,000 clones, about 80% seen once. The input for sequencing was Tregs from blood, taken before the transplant. These receptor sequences come from a human donor who received a combined kidney and bone marrow transplant. The CDR3 runs from the conserved cysteine through the conserved F or W. The D gene is left open where the match is weak. Not every row has a clone size; where given, it reads once, few, many or a size class.

V	size	D	J	DNA	CDR3
TRBV27	NA	NA	TRBJ2-7	TGTGCCAGCAGTCCCTGGGCGAGCAACGAGCAGTACTTC	CASSPWASNEQYF
TRBV20-1	NA	NA	TRBJ1-4	TGCAGTTCCCCGCGGGATGAAAAACTGTTTTTT	CSSPRDEKLFF
TRBV6-5	NA	NA	TRBJ1-1	TGTGCCAGCACCAGGACAGCTCAATCCACTGAAGCTTTCTTT	CASTRTAQSTEAFF
TRBV5-1	NA	NA	TRBJ1-6	TGCGCCAGCAGCTTGGTTCACGACAGCGCCAATTCACCCCTCCACTTT	CASSLVHDSANSPLHF
TRBV11-2	NA	NA	TRBJ2-5	TGTGCCAGCAGCTTAAGGGCGGGACGCCCTCACTTC	CASSLRAGRPHF
TRBV5-1	few	NA	TRBJ2-3	TGCGCCAGCAGCAACGATAACAGGAAAGGTACGCAGTATTTT	CASSNDNRKGTQYF
TRBV5-6	NA	NA	TRBJ1-2	TGTGCCAGCAGCTTGGGGACACCCTTAGGCTACACCTTC	CASSLGTPLGYTF
TRBV19	NA	TRBD1	TRBJ2-5	TGTGCCAGTAGGCCGACAGGGGGCGCGGAGACCCAGTACTTC	CASRPTGGAETQYF
TRBV29-1	NA	TRBD2	TRBJ2-7	TGCAGCGTTGAGGCTAGCGGGAGGGGGGAGCAGTACTTC	CSVEASGRGEQYF
TRBV5-5	NA	NA	TRBJ2-7	TGTGCCAGCAGCTTGGGGGCCAAGCGGGACATCGCTGGGGAGCAGTACTTC	CASSLGAKRDIAGEQYF
TRBV19	NA	TRBD1	TRBJ1-1	TGTGCCAGTAGCCGACGGACAGGAATGAACACTGAAGCTTTCTTT	CASSRRTGMNTEAFF
TRBV6-6	NA	NA	TRBJ2-7	TGTGCCAGCAGTAGGGGTTACGAGCAGTACTTC	CASSRGYEQYF
TRBV7-2	NA	NA	TRBJ2-7	TGTGCCAGCAGCCTATCAGGACTACTCTACGAGCAGTACTTC	CASSLSGLLYEQYF
TRBV5-1	NA	TRBD1	TRBJ1-2	TGCGCCAGCAGCTTCCCGACTGGCGGCCATGGGACAGGGTTCTATGGCTACACCTTC	CASSFPTGGHGTGFYGYTF
TRBV25-1	NA	NA	TRBJ2-3	TGTGCCAGCAGTGAACATGGGGCCGGCACAGATACGCAGTATTTT	CASSEHGAGTDTQYF
TRBV9	once	TRBD1	TRBJ2-1	TGTGCCAGCAGCGCAGCCTCGACAGGGGGAAGCAGGTTCTTC	CASSAASTGGSRFF
TRBV5-1	NA	TRBD2	TRBJ2-1	TGCGCCAGCAGCTTGGATGGCGGGAGGGTGAATGAGCAGTTCTTC	CASSLDGGRVNEQFF
TRBV14	NA	NA	TRBJ2-3	TGTGCCAGCAGCCTCTTCGGCGGAGGGGCCACAGATACGCAGTATTTT	CASSLFGGGATDTQYF
TRBV6-1	NA	TRBD2	TRBJ2-3	TGTGCCAGCACCGTAGCGGGGGTCACAGATACGCAGTATTTT	CASTVAGVTDTQYF
TRBV27	NA	TRBD1	TRBJ1-6	TGTGCCAGCAGTTTGTCGGGACAGGGCACTTCACCCCTCCACTTT	CASSLSGQGTSPLHF
TRBV30	NA	NA	TRBJ2-7	TGTGCCTGGAGTGAAGGACTGTGGGGCGAGCAGTACTTC	CAWSEGLWGEQYF
TRBV6-1	NA	NA	TRBJ1-2	TGTGCCAGCAGTTTGACAGTCGCTTATAACTATGGCTACACCTTC	CASSLTVAYNYGYTF
TRBV19	NA	NA	TRBJ1-1	TGTGCCAGTAGTATCACCTACAACACTGAAGCTTTCTTT	CASSITYNTEAFF
TRBV19	NA	TRBD1	TRBJ1-2	TGTGCCAGTAGTAGGATGGACAGGGGTAACTATGGCTACACCTTC	CASSRMDRGNYGYTF
TRBV6-5	NA	NA	TRBJ1-2	TGTGCCAGCAGGTCGGGGGGCGGTGGCTACACCTTC	CASRSGGGGYTF
TRBV6-1	NA	NA	TRBJ1-6	TGTGCCAGCAGTAGGGGGATAAGCGGTTCACCCCTCCACTTT	CASSRGISGSPLHF
TRBV4-3	NA	NA	TRBJ2-7	TGCGCCAGCAGCCAAGAGGGCCCGGCCCACGAGCAGTACTTC	CASSQEGPAHEQYF
TRBV5-1	NA	TRBD2	TRBJ2-3	TGCGCCAGCAGCCAAGGCGGAGCGGGAGGGATTGATACGCAGTATTTT	CASSQGGAGGIDTQYF
TRBV28	NA	TRBD1	TRBJ2-7	TGTGCCAGCAGCCATGGTAGAGCCAGGGGGAACGCCTACGAGCAGTACTTC	CASSHGRARGNAYEQYF
TRBV9	NA	TRBD1	TRBJ2-3	TGTGCCAGCAGCGTAGTCTTGGGACAGGGGCTAGATACGCAGTATTTT	CASSVVLGQGLDTQYF
TRBV7-4	NA	TRBD2	TRBJ2-1	TGTGCCAGCAGCTTAGCTAGGACCCAGCTTGGAGCGGGGCACAATGAGCAGTTCTTC	CASSLARTQLGAGHNEQFF
TRBV10-3	NA	TRBD1	TRBJ1-1	TGTGCCATCAGTGAGCCAGAAGGGACAGGTATGAACACTGAAGCTTTCTTT	CAISEPEGTGMNTEAFF
TRBV14	NA	NA	TRBJ2-2	TGTGCCAGCAGCCAACTGGCGGGGCCTTTGAACACCGGGGAGCTGTTTTTT	CASSQLAGPLNTGELFF
TRBV19	NA	NA	TRBJ2-2	TGTGCCAGTAGAGTGGGGGGCACCGGGGAGCTGTTTTTT	CASRVGGTGELFF
TRBV28	NA	TRBD1	TRBJ2-4	TGTGCCACCTCTCTGGGACAGGGGGCAATTTTAGCCAAAAACATTCAGTACTTC	CATSLGQGAILAKNIQYF
TRBV29-1	NA	NA	TRBJ1-5	TGCAGAGTTATATTCCGCCAGCATTTT	CRVIFRQHF
TRBV28	NA	TRBD2	TRBJ2-1	TGTGCCAGCAGCGAACTGGGACTAGCCTACAATGAGCAGTTCTTC	CASSELGLAYNEQFF
TRBV5-6	NA	NA	TRBJ2-2	TGTGCCAGCAGCTTTCCGGCAGGCGCGAACACCGGGGAGCTGTTTTTT	CASSFPAGANTGELFF
TRBV7-8	NA	NA	TRBJ2-5	TGTGCCAGCAGCTCCCGGGACTTTCAAGAGACCCAGTACTTC	CASSSRDFQETQYF
TRBV5-4	NA	TRBD2	TRBJ2-5	TGTGCCAGCAGTCCTAGCGGGGGGGCCTCCGAGACCCAGTACTTC	CASSPSGGASETQYF
TRBV5-1	NA	NA	TRBJ1-2	TGCGCCAGCAGCTCGACTCAGGGGTCCGGCTACACCTTC	CASSSTQGSGYTF
TRBV2	few	NA	TRBJ2-7	TGTGCCAGCAGGGTCGGCGGCAGCTCCTACGAGCAGTACTTC	CASRVGGSSYEQYF
TRBV5-1	NA	NA	TRBJ1-1	TGCGCCAGCAGCGCCCGGGGGGTTGGAACTGAAGCTTTCTTT	CASSARGVGTEAFF
TRBV6-4	NA	NA	TRBJ2-3	TGTGCCAGCAGTGACTGGGCTAGCGGCACAGATACGCAGTATTTT	CASSDWASGTDTQYF
TRBV6-6	NA	NA	TRBJ1-3	TGTGCCAGCAGCCCCTCGGGAGGGGCTGGAAACACCATATATTTT	CASSPSGGAGNTIYF
TRBV9	NA	NA	TRBJ2-7	TGTGCCAGCAGCGTAGACCTCAGGGTTCCCGAGCAGTACTTC	CASSVDLRVPEQYF
TRBV5-1	NA	TRBD1	TRBJ2-5	TGCGCCAGCAGCGTCCCCAGGGGGCTAAAAGAGACCCAGTACTTC	CASSVPRGLKETQYF